This record concerns one T cell receptor beta chain sequence. The antigen is unknown. Trimming stripped 8 bases from V and 1 base from J, with 11 bases between. The germline gives CDR1 SGHTA, CDR2 FQGTGA. This CDR3 comprises 13 residues. The data are from a study of CD8+ T cells in alopecia areata. At the level of the study: In an open-label trial, patients got 5 to 10 mg tofacitinib twice daily. Patients in the study were on tofacitinib for 6 to 18 months, then off it for 6 months. Study-level findings and limits: With patients, TCR sharing proved less clear than in mice, a difference possibly related to HLA.

RNA was isolated and reverse transcribed to cDNA, the sequencing template. Sequencing was performed with immunoSEQ multiplex PCR; in TCRdb, only in-frame clones are kept and a portion is missing. The sample has 200,000 to 250,000 clones, about 53% seen once. The chain is built from TRBV7-3 and TRBJ1-1, with D hard to call. The sequencing used CD4+ T cells sorted from blood, collected at week 0. The sequence was collected from a human donor with alopecia areata. In DNA form, the CDR3 reads TGTGCCAGCTCCCGTACCCGGAACACTGAAGCTTTCTTT. It yields the protein CASSRTRNTEAFF.